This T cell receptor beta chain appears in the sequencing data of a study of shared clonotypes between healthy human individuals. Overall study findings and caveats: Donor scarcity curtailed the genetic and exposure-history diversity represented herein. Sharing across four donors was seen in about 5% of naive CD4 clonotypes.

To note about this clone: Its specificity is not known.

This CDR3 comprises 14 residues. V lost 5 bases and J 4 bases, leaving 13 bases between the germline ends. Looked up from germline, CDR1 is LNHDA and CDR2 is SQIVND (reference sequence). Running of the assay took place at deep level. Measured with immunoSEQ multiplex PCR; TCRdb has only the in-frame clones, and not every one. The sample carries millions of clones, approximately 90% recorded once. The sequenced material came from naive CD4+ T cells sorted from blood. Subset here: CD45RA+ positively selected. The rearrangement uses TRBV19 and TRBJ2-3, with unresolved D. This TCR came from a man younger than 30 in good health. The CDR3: CASSGPGLADTQYF. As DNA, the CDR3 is TGTGCCAGTAGTGGCCCCGGGTTGGCAGATACGCAGTATTTT.